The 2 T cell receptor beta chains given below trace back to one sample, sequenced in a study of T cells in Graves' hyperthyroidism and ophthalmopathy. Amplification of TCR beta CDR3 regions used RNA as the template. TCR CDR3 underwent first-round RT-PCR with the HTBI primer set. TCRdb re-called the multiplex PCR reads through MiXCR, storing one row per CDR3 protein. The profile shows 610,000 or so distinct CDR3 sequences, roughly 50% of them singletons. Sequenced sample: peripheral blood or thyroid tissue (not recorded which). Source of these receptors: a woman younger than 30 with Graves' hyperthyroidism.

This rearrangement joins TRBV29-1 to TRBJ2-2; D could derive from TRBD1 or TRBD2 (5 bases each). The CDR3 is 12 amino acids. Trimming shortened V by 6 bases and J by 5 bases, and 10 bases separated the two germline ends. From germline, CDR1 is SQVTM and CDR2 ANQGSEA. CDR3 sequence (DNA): TGCAGCGTAGGGGACGGGACCGGGGAGCTGTTTTTT. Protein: CSVGDGTGELFF.

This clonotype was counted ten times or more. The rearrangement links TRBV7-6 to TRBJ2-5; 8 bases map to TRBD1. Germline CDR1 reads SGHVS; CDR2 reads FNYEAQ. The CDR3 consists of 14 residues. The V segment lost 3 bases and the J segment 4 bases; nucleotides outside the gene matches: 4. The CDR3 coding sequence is TGTGCCAGCAGCTTGGACAGGGCAGGAGAGACCCAGTACTTC. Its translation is CASSLDRAGETQYF. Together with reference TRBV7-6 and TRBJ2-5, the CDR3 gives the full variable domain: GAGVSQSPRYKVTKRGQDVALRCDPISGHVSLYWYRQALGQGPEFLTYFNYEAQQDKSGLPNDRFSAERPEGSISTLTIQRTEQRDSAMYRCASSLDRAGETQYFGPGTRLLVL.